Below, 26 T cell receptor beta chains from the same sample are listed, as sequenced in a study of shared clonotypes between healthy human individuals. CD45RO-negative, CCR7-selected cells formed the naive CD8 fraction, which excluded terminally differentiated effector memory CD45RA+ cells. The data were produced by immunoSEQ multiplex PCR, yet TCRdb's version contains in-frame clones alone and is incomplete. The sample records around 600,000 clones, 95% being singletons. The sample consisted of naive CD8+ T cells sorted from blood. These receptors were collected from a woman aged 25 to 45 in good health.

This clone showed up just once. The chain carries TRBV13 and TRBJ2-1, with D perhaps matching TRBD1 or TRBD2 (6 bases each). Trimming removed 4 bases at V and 10 bases at J, with 20 bases between. Germline V gene lookup returns CDR1 PRHDT and CDR2 FYEKMQ (reference sequence). The CDR3 sequence is 15 residues long. CDR3 in DNA: TGTGCCAGCAGCTGGTGGGGGGCCTCCGGCCGGGAGCAGTTCTTC. Translating gives CASSWWGASGREQFF.

A single count supports this clone. The chain has TRBV4-2 and TRBJ1-4; tentatively, D is TRBD1 (5 bases). Germline V gene data show CDR1 as LGHNA and CDR2 as YNFKEQ. This CDR3 has 16 amino acids. Trimming pared 0 bases from V and 0 bases from J, leaving 8 bases between. The CDR3 loop is CASSQDLTATNEKLFF. CDR3 nucleotides: TGTGCCAGCAGCCAAGATTTGACAGCAACTAATGAAAAACTGTTTTTT.

The chain is built from TRBV11-3 and TRBJ2-3, with a possible D match to TRBD2 (6 bases). Germline CDR1 SGHNT, CDR2 YENEEA. The CDR3 runs 20 residues. Trimming left V 0 bases short and J 0 bases short, with 22 bases between. CDR3 bases: TGTGCCAGCAGCTTAGAAAAGGGCCCCCGACTAGTTGGAAGCACAGATACGCAGTATTTT. Its protein product is CASSLEKGPRLVGSTDTQYF.

The chain employs TRBV10-1 and TRBJ2-1; 10 bases agree with TRBD2. V lost 8 bases, J lost 9 bases, and 7 bases stayed unmatched. CDR1 is WNHNN and CDR2 is SYGVQD in the germline V gene (reference sequence). The CDR3 contains 13 residues. The CDR3 sequence: CASGELAGAEQFF. In nucleotides, the CDR3 is TGCGCCAGCGGGGAGCTAGCGGGAGCTGAGCAGTTCTTC.

V gene TRBV28 combines with J gene TRBJ2-1; D may be TRBD1 (5 bases). Germline CDR1 MDHEN, CDR2 SYDVKM. The V end was cut by 2 bases, the J end by 12 bases, with 14 bases between. This CDR3 comprises 13 residues. The CDR3 protein is CASSLTGQVGQFF. CDR3 bases: TGTGCCAGCAGTTTAACTGGACAAGTGGGGCAGTTCTTC.

This clone was observed a handful of times. The chain joins TRBV4-1 to TRBJ1-2, with TRBD1 as a possible D gene (5 bases). Germline loops: CDR1 MGHRA, CDR2 YSYEKL. The germline V and J ends were trimmed by 2 bases and 7 bases, with 14 bases remaining between them. The length of the CDR3 is 14 residues. The CDR3 nucleotides are TGCGCCAGCAGCCAACGGGGGGATTCTTCTGGCTACACCTTC. It is translated as CASSQRGDSSGYTF.

In DNA, the CDR3 is TGTGCCAGCACCGTCAACCAACAGGAGGGGGTTCGCAATCAGCCCCAGCATTTT. Translation gives CASTVNQQEGVRNQPQHF. This chain connects TRBV28 to TRBJ1-5; TRBD1 might be the D (6 bases). The V and J ends lost 7 bases and 2 bases respectively, with 24 bases between them. This CDR3 contains 18 residues. The germline gives CDR1 MDHEN, CDR2 SYDVKM.

The genes are TRBV10-2 and TRBJ2-7, with D possibly TRBD2 on 6 matching bases. The CDR3 runs 13 residues. Germline V gene lookup returns CDR1 WSHSY and CDR2 SAAADI. The germline V and J ends were trimmed by 6 bases and 3 bases, with 12 bases remaining between them. This CDR3 is CASSYGTHYEQYF. The CDR3 DNA follows: TGCGCCAGCAGCTACGGGACTCACTACGAGCAGTACTTC.

In this sample, this clone turned up once. The chain combines TRBV19 with TRBJ2-5; 7 nucleotides line up with TRBD2. The DNA end is a closer match to TRBJ2-7, so the J assignment may be wrong. Germline CDR1 is LNHDA and CDR2 is SQIVND (reference sequence). The CDR3 is made up of 15 amino acids. CDR3 bases: TGTGCCAGTAGTATAGTCCCGGCGGGAGATGGCGAGCAGTACTTC. Protein product: CASSIVPAGDGEQYF.

The chain is built from TRBV6-1 and TRBJ1-1, with a possible D match to TRBD1 (5 bases). Germline-derived CDR1 and CDR2 are MNHNS and SASEGT. CDR3 size: 15 residues. Trimming removed 4 bases at V and 0 bases at J, with 12 bases between. CDR3 DNA: TGTGCCAGCAGTGGCACTTGGGGGTTGAACACTGAAGCTTTCTTT. Translating gives CASSGTWGLNTEAFF.

The V call is TRBV4-1, the J call TRBJ2-7, with 8 bases that match TRBD2. The CDR3 runs to 16 residues. V lost 3 bases to trimming and J lost 2 bases; unmatched junction nucleotides: 9. Germline V lookup: CDR1 MGHRA, CDR2 YSYEKL. The CDR3 loop is CASSHLTSGFPYEQYF. The CDR3 nucleotides read TGCGCCAGCAGCCACCTCACTAGCGGCTTTCCCTACGAGCAGTACTTC.

V and J are TRBV6-5 and TRBJ2-2; D may correspond to TRBD1 or TRBD2 (5 bases each). Germline V CDR1 and CDR2: MNHEY, SVGAGI. The V and J ends lost 5 bases and 4 bases respectively, with 14 bases between them. The CDR3 covers 15 residues. The CDR3 bases are TGTGCCAGCAGTACGGGACCCACAACCACCGGGGAGCTGTTTTTT. Its translation is CASSTGPTTTGELFF.

The gene calls are TRBV9 and TRBJ2-5; 7 bases match TRBD2. The CDR3 covers 14 residues. The trim removed 0 bases at V and 3 bases at J, leaving 2 bases unmatched. Germline loops: CDR1 SGDLS, CDR2 YYNGEE. The CDR3 coding sequence is TGTGCCAGCAGCGTAGAGGCGGGGGAAGAGACCCAGTACTTC. Translated: CASSVEAGEETQYF.

The CDR3 nucleotides read TGTGCCATCAGGGACATCTACGAGCAGTACTTC. Translated, it gives CAIRDIYEQYF. V usage is TRBV10-3 and J usage is TRBJ2-5; perhaps TRBD1 as D (5 bases). The assigned J gene may be wrong: the sequence end matches TRBJ2-7 better. Germline CDR1 and CDR2: ENHRY and SYGVKD. The CDR3 is made up of 11 amino acids.

The chain uses TRBV28 and TRBJ2-7; 7 nucleotides align to TRBD2. After removal of 3 bases from V and 2 bases from J, the junction contained 7 bases not matched to a gene. The CDR3 is 15 amino acids. Germline assignment: CDR1 MDHEN and CDR2 SYDVKM. The CDR3: CASSFQAGTTYEQYF. CDR3 DNA sequence: TGTGCCAGCAGTTTTCAAGCGGGAACCACCTACGAGCAGTACTTC. The whole variable domain, remainder taken from reference TRBV28 and TRBJ2-7, is DVKVTQSSRYLVKRTGEKVFLECVQDMDHENMFWYRQDPGLGLRLIYFSYDVKMKEKGDIPEGYSVSREKKERFSLILESASTNQTSMYLCASSFQAGTTYEQYFGPGTRLTVT.

V gene TRBV11-2 combines with J gene TRBJ2-7, with D possibly matching TRBD2 (5 bases). Germline V gives CDR1 SGHAT, CDR2 FQNNGV. This CDR3 has 15 residues. The V end was cut by 1 base, the J end by 3 bases, with 13 bases between. The CDR3 protein is CASSLGRTYGYEQYF. DNA of the CDR3: TGTGCCAGCAGCTTAGGACGGACTTATGGCTACGAGCAGTACTTC.

The chain has TRBV29-1 and TRBJ1-1, with D possibly TRBD1 on 5 matching bases. Germline loops: CDR1 SQVTM, CDR2 ANQGSEA. Trimming removed 7 bases from V and 5 bases from J, with 20 bases in between. The length of the CDR3 is 14 residues. The CDR3 spells CSADPQDYKTEAFF. CDR3 in DNA: TGCAGCGCCGATCCACAGGATTACAAGACTGAAGCTTTCTTT.

The chain carries TRBV27 and TRBJ2-7; perhaps D is TRBD1 or TRBD2 (5 bases each). CDR3 length: 13 amino acids. V was shortened by 5 bases and J by 7 bases, with 15 bases between the two germline ends. The germline V gene encodes CDR1 MNHEY and CDR2 SMNVEV (reference sequence). CDR3 DNA sequence: TGTGCCAGCAGTCCCGGGACCCGAGGGGAGCAGTACTTC. Its protein product is CASSPGTRGEQYF.

This clone came up a few times. This chain connects TRBV29-1 to TRBJ1-1, with no clear D. The germline V gene has CDR1 SQVTM and CDR2 ANQGSEA. V dropped 4 bases and J dropped 1 base, with 7 bases sitting between them. The CDR3 runs 12 residues. CDR3 loop: CSVVSENTEAFF. CDR3 sequence (DNA): TGCAGCGTTGTTTCAGAGAACACTGAAGCTTTCTTT.

This chain connects TRBV19 to TRBJ1-2; TRBD1 might be the D (5 bases). Germline-derived CDR1 and CDR2 are LNHDA and SQIVND (reference sequence). CDR3 length: 15 amino acids. With 3 bases removed from V and 4 bases from J, the gap between germline ends came to 15 bases. The CDR3 DNA reads TGTGCCAGTAGTATGGGGCAGGGATTCACCTATGGCTACACCTTC. It codes for CASSMGQGFTYGYTF.

The chain carries TRBV4-1 and TRBJ1-2, with D perhaps TRBD1 (6 bases). The CDR3 is 16 amino acids. V shed 0 bases and J shed 1 base, with 12 bases lying between them. Germline CDR1 and CDR2: MGHRA and YSYEKL. For the CDR3, the DNA is TGCGCCAGCAGCCAAGACCTCAGGGGATATAACTATGGCTACACCTTC. Its translation: CASSQDLRGYNYGYTF.

V usage is TRBV7-9 and J usage is TRBJ2-1; D is unresolved. Trimming pared 3 bases from V and 7 bases from J, leaving 13 bases between. The CDR3 covers 14 residues. CDR1 is SEHNR, CDR2 FQNEAQ, per germline (reference sequence). The CDR3 coding sequence is TGTGCCAGCAGCTTTGGGTTCGTCCAGAATGAGCAGTTCTTC. Translated: CASSFGFVQNEQFF.

This clone was detected only once. V gene TRBV27 combines with J gene TRBJ2-7; D is possibly TRBD2 (5 bases). The CDR3 covers 15 residues. Germline-derived CDR1 and CDR2 are MNHEY and SMNVEV (reference sequence). Trimming removed 5 bases at V and 3 bases at J, with 17 bases between. DNA for the CDR3: TGTGCCAGCAGTCCATCGGCGGACGGACTCTACGAGCAGTACTTC. Residues: CASSPSADGLYEQYF.

The V call is TRBV27, the J call TRBJ2-7; D is ambiguous. The V end lost 8 bases, the J end lost 5 bases, and 10 bases lay between the germline ends. The CDR3 contains 11 residues. The germline V gene encodes CDR1 MNHEY and CDR2 SMNVEV (reference sequence). CDR3 residues: CASGYTNEQYF. The CDR3 DNA is TGTGCCAGCGGGTATACCAACGAGCAGTACTTC.

The V gene is TRBV7-9, the J gene TRBJ1-2; 9 bases agree with TRBD1. The CDR3 runs 15 residues. Germline V CDR1 and CDR2: SEHNR, FQNEAQ (reference sequence). J was trimmed by 3 bases and V by 0 bases; bases with no gene match: 2. CDR3 sequence (DNA): TGTGCCAGCAGCTTAGCGAGGACAGGGGACTATGGCTACACCTTC. It yields the protein CASSLARTGDYGYTF.

V gene TRBV4-1 combines with J gene TRBJ1-5; possibly TRBD1 for D (6 bases). This CDR3 contains 13 residues. Trimming shortened V by 4 bases and J by 7 bases, and 11 bases separated the two germline ends. Germline CDR1 is MGHRA and CDR2 is YSYEKL. The chain's CDR3 is CASSPRQEQPQHF. The CDR3 region has the DNA TGCGCCAGCAGCCCGAGACAGGAGCAGCCCCAGCATTTT.